This TCR beta chain was obtained from a study of memory CD4+ T cells and cytomegalovirus serostatus (dated by TCRdb to the late 2010s). Notes on the research overall: A total of roughly 35 healthy Belgian adults, of whom 9 were CMV seropositive and about 25 were CMV seronegative, were included in the cohort. To replicate a published TCR-based CMV serostatus classifier, the study sequenced CD4+ memory TCRbeta repertoires from a Belgian cohort whose cytomegalovirus serostatus was known.

Single viable CD3+CD4+CD8-CD45RO+ cells were sorted as memory CD4+ T cells on a FACSAria II. CMV serostatus was determined with a Roche Elecsys assay detecting serum IgG against CMV pp150, pp28, p38 and p52. After thawing, total CD4+ T cells were enriched by positive selection with CD4 magnetic microbeads. The samples came from a different study that was designed specifically to examine the CD4+ T cell memory repertoire. Following standard operating procedures, peripheral blood mononuclear cells were isolated and cryopreserved, while serum was kept at -80 degrees C. CD3-PerCP (BW264/56), CD4-APC (RPA-T4), CD45RO-PE (UCHT1) and CD8-Pacific Orange (3B5) antibodies were used for staining, and non-viable cells were excluded with Sytox blue. The Quick-DNA Microprep Kit was used to extract genomic DNA from the sorted cells. Amplification of TCRbeta DNA was done with the immunoSEQ hsTCRbeta kit, following the protocol from the manufacturer. An Illumina MiSeq instrument was used to sequence the TCRbeta libraries. Per the source publication's procedure: After out-of-frame sequences were removed, 2 million to 2.5 million distinct TCRbeta sequences remained, averaging around 61,000 per individual. Each individual was scored by the count of 164 previously reported CMV-associated TCRbeta sequences and the total productive distinct TCRbeta count. A beta-binomial model was reimplemented in Python, and scikit-learn random forests with default parameters were trained on US cohort data. On the Belgian cohort, classifier performance was reported as the median AUC, along with percentile confidence intervals, across 10,000 bootstrap iterations. In its TCRdb copy, this immuneACCESS table keeps in-frame sequences only and misses some clones. Where compared with another copy, unresolved V genes explain less than half of these, and the others have no known cause. V and J calls and clone size are given by that table; D and trimming were obtained from the DNA. Counted in this sample were approximately 26,000 clones; around 75% of them appeared once. In total, the top ten clones hold around 0.68% of the sample.

The germline V gene yields MNHNS for CDR1 and SASEGT for CDR2. Inclusive of the bounding cysteine and phenylalanine, the CDR3 is 14 residues long. Solely the CDR3 DNA is kept, with 42 bases framed from the first base. For this chain, trimming is 2 bases at the V end and 4 bases at the J end, and the number of junction bases without a gene match is 1. Notes on this clone: Its specific antigen is unknown. Nothing much larger sits one base from this clone, and base qualities are not available.

Study-level results and caveats: The original-framework classifier achieved a median bootstrapped AUC of about 0.94 with a 95% CI of 0.76-1.00 on the Belgian cohort. Unlike the original study, which covered naive and memory CD4+ and CD8+ populations, the Belgian study sequenced only CD4+CD45RO+ memory cells. For CMV serostatus prediction, a median bootstrapped AUC of approximately 0.95 was reached with the original framework, and a median bootstrapped AUC of approximately 0.9 was reached with a US-trained random forest. Of 164 previously reported CMV-associated TCRbeta sequences, approximately 70 appeared in the CD4+ memory repertoires, each in one to five individuals. The results were interpreted as suggesting that the CMV-associated TCR signature is largely present in the CD4+ memory repertoire.

The receptor was isolated from an adult in good health and CMV-seronegative. This chain joins TRBV6-1 to TRBJ1-2, with 10 bases in between that match TRBD1. What was sequenced was memory CD4+ T cells from blood. This receptor carries the CDR3 CASSERTGGYGYTF. In nucleotide form, the sequence is TGTGCCAGCAGTGAACGGACAGGGGGCTATGGCTACACCTTC.